This TCR beta chain came from a study of healthy donors' naive CD4 and CD8 T cells. Starting from about 0.55 ug of total RNA, TCR libraries were made with linear amplification. TCRdb recomputed calls from the reads with MiXCR, one row per CDR3 protein. The sample shows some 190,000 distinct CDR3 sequences, about 74% of them seen only once. The sequence was obtained from a pool of human donors in good health; the sample pools cells from several healthy donors. Sample: naive CD4+ and CD8+ T cells sorted from blood, pooled from several donors.

The CDR3 spells CASSRGTGDNQPQHF. As DNA, the CDR3 is TGTGCCAGCAGCCGAGGGACAGGGGACAATCAGCCCCAGCATTTT. V is TRBV5-5 and J is TRBJ1-5; 10 bases line up with TRBD1. J lost 3 bases, V lost 4 bases, and 4 bases had no gene match. Germline lookup yields CDR1 SGHKS and CDR2 YYEKEE (reference sequence). The CDR3 consists of 15 residues.